This T cell receptor (beta chain) derives from a study of shared clonotypes between healthy human individuals. Study-wide context: Used for every donor were three CD4 naive, three CD4 memory, two CD8 naive and one CD8 memory plate. Study-level findings and limits: Among a few donors, about 5% of naive CD4 clonotypes were found in common.

Produced via immunoSEQ multiplex PCR; TCRdb's table is partial and in-frame only. The sample lists about 2.4 million clones; over 85% were seen once. The CDR3 contains 19 residues. Germline CDR1 reads MGHRA; CDR2 reads YSYEKL. The ends lost 4 bases at V and 2 bases at J; junction bases unmatched: 11. About this clone itself: What it binds is not known.

Material for sequencing was naive CD4+ T cells from PBMCs. Described subset: CD45RA+ positively selected. The origin of this receptor is a man younger than 35 in good health. Some clones in this sample may be carry-over from other donors' samples. The V gene is TRBV4-1, the J gene TRBJ2-6, with TRBD1 identical over 10 bases. Written as DNA, the CDR3 is TGCGCCAGCAGCCCTTTATTCGGGACAGGGGCGGCTGGGGCCAACGTCCTGACTTTC. It codes for CASSPLFGTGAAGANVLTF.